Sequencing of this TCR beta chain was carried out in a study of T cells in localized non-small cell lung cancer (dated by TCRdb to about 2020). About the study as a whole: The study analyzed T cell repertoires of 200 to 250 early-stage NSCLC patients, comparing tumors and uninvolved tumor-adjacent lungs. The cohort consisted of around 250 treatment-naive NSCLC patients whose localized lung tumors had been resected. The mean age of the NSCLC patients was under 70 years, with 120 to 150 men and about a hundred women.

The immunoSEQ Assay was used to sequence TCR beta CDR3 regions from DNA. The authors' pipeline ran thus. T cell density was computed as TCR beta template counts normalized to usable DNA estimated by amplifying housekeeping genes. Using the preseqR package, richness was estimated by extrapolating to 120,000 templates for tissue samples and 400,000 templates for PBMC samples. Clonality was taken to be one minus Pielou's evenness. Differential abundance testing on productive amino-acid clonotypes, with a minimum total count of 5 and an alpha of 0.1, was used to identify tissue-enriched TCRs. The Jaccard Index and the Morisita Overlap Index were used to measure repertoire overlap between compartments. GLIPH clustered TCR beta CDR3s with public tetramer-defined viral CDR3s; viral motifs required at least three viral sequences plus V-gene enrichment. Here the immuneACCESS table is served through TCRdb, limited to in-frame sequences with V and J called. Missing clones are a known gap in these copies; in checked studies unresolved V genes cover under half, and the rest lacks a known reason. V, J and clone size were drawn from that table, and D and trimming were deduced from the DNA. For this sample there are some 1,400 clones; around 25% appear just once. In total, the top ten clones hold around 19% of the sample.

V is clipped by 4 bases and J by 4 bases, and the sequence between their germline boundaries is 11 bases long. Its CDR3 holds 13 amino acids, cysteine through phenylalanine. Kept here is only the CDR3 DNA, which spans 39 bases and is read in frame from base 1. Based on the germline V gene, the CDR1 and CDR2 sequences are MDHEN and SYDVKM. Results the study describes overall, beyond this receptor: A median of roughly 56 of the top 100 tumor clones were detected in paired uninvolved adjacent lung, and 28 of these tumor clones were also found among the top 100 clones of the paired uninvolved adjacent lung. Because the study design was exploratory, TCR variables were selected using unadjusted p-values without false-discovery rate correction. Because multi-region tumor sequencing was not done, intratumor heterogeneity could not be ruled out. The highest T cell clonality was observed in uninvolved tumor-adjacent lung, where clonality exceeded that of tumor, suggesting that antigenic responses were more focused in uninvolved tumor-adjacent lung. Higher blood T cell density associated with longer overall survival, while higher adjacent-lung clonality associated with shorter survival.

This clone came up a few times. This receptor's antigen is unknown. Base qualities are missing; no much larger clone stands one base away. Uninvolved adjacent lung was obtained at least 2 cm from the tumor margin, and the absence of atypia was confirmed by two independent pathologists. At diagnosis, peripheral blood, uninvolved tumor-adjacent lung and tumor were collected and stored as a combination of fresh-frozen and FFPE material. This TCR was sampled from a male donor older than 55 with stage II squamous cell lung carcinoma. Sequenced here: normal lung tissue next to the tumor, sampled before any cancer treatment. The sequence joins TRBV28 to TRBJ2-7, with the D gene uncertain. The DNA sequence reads TGTGCCAGCAGTTCCTATGACGGTTACGAGCAGTACTTC. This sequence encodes CASSSYDGYEQYF.